One and the same sample provided the 5 T cell receptor beta chains below, sequenced in a study of lymphopenia after photon versus proton radiotherapy. The assay was immunoSEQ multiplex PCR, and TCRdb's table has in-frame clones only and misses some. The sample lists tens of thousands of clones, more than 85% occurring once. The source was peripheral blood, collected from a patient treated with photon-based radiotherapy. The receptor set was obtained from a middle-aged woman with cholangiocarcinoma.

This chain uses TRBV5-1 with TRBJ2-1; TRBD2 aligns across 7 bases. Germline V gene lookup returns CDR1 SGHRS and CDR2 YFSETQ. CDR3 length equals 18 residues. The junction had 24 bases not matched to a gene; V was cut back by 6 bases and J by 9 bases. The CDR3 sequence: CASTSEVGSGEWGGEQFF. The CDR3 nucleotides read TGCGCCAGCACCTCCGAAGTGGGAAGCGGGGAGTGGGGCGGTGAGCAGTTCTTC. Filled out from reference TRBV5-1 and TRBJ2-1, the complete variable domain reads KAGVTQTPRYLIKTRGQQVTLSCSPISGHRSVSWYQQTPGQGLQFLFEYFSETQRNKGNFPGRFSGRQFSNSRSEMNVSTLELGDSALYLCASTSEVGSGEWGGEQFFGPGTRLTVL.

The V gene is TRBV28, the J gene TRBJ2-7, with D possibly being TRBD1 (5 bases). Per germline, CDR1 MDHEN and CDR2 SYDVKM. The CDR3 runs to 14 residues. Trimming took 2 bases from V and 2 from J, leaving 10 bases between them. The CDR3 sequence: CASSLGQGTYEQYF. The CDR3 nucleotides are TGTGCCAGCAGTTTAGGGCAGGGCACCTACGAGCAGTACTTC.

The chain uses TRBV6-1 and TRBJ1-6; 8 bases match TRBD1. The CDR3 length is 15 residues. The germline CDR1 and CDR2 sequences are MNHNS and SASEGT. The V and J ends lost 3 bases and 7 bases, in that order; junction bases with no gene match: 5. The CDR3 DNA is TGTGCCAGCAGTGATGGACAGGGTAGGAATTCACCCCTCCACTTT. The encoded protein is CASSDGQGRNSPLHF.

The chain couples TRBV27 to TRBJ1-2; the D gene is possibly TRBD1 (5 bases). Germline V gene data show CDR1 as MNHEY and CDR2 as SMNVEV (reference sequence). The CDR3 has 14 amino acids. V gave up 6 bases and J gave up 3 bases, with 14 bases separating them. CDR3 protein: CASRYTGPDYGYTF. CDR3 DNA: TGTGCCAGCAGATACACAGGCCCGGACTATGGCTACACCTTC.

The chain employs TRBV5-5 and TRBJ1-5; TRBD1 agrees at 8 bases. Trimming cost V 0 bases and J 3 bases; bases outside gene matches: 8. Germline V gene data show CDR1 as SGHKS and CDR2 as YYEKEE (reference sequence). This CDR3 has 17 amino acids. Here the CDR3 reads CASSLGSQGAFNQPQHF. The CDR3 bases are TGTGCCAGCAGCTTGGGGTCGCAGGGGGCCTTCAATCAGCCCCAGCATTTT.